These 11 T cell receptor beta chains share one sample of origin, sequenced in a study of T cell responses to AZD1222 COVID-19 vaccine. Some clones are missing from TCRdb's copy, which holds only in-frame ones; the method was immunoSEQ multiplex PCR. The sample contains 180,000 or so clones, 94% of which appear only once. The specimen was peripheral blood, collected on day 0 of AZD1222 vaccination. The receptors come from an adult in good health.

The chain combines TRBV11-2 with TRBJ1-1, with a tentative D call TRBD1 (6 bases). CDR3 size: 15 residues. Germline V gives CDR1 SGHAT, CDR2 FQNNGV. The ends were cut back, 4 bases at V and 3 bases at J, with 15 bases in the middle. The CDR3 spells CASSSQGMGDTEAFF. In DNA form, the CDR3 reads TGTGCCAGCAGCTCTCAGGGGATGGGGGACACTGAAGCTTTCTTT. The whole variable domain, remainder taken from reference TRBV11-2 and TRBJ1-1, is EAGVAQSPRYKIIEKRQSVAFWCNPISGHATLYWYQQILGQGPKLLIQFQNNGVVDDSQLPKDRFSAERLKGVDSTLKIQPAKLEDSAVYLCASSSQGMGDTEAFFGQGTRLTVV.

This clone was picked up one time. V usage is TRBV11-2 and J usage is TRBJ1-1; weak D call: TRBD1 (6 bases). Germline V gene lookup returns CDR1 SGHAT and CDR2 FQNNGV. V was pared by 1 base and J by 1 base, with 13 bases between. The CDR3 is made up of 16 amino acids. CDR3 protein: CASSLGRGGANTEAFF. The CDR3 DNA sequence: TGTGCCAGCAGCTTAGGGAGAGGGGGGGCGAACACTGAAGCTTTCTTT.

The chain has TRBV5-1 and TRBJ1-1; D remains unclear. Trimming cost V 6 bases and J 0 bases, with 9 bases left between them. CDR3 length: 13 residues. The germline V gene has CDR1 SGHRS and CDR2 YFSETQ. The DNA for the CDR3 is TGCGCCAGCAAAGAGGTTATGAACACTGAAGCTTTCTTT. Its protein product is CASKEVMNTEAFF.

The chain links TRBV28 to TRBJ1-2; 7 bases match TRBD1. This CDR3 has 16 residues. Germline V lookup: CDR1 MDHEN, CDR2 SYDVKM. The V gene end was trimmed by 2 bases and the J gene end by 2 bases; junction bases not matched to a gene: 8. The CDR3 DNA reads TGTGCCAGCAGTTTAAGGGGACAGATGAAAAACTATGGCTACACCTTC. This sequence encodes CASSLRGQMKNYGYTF.

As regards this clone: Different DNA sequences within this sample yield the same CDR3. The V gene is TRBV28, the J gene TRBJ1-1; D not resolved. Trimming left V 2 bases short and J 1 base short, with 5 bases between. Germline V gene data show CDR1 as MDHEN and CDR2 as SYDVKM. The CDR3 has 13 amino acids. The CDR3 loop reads CASSLVGNTEAFF. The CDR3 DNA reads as TGTGCCAGCAGTTTAGTAGGGAACACTGAAGCTTTCTTT.

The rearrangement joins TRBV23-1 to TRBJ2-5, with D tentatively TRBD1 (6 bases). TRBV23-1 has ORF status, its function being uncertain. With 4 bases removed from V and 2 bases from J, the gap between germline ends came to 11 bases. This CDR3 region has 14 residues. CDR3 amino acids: CASSRRQGQETQYF. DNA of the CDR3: TGCGCCAGCAGTCGAAGGCAGGGGCAAGAGACCCAGTACTTC.

The CDR3 spells CASEGGSYNEQFF. As DNA, the CDR3 is TGTGCCAGCGAAGGGGGATCATACAATGAGCAGTTCTTC. The V call is TRBV27, the J call TRBJ2-1; TRBD1 is a possible D gene (6 bases). This CDR3 contains 13 residues. Looked up from germline, CDR1 is MNHEY and CDR2 is SMNVEV (reference sequence). V gave up 8 bases and J gave up 4 bases, with 12 bases separating them.

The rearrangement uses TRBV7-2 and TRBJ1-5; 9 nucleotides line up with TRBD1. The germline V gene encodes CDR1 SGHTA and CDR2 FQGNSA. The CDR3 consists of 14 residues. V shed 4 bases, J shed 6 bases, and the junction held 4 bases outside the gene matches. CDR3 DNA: TGTGCCAGCAGCTACAGGGGGCTCAGTCAGCCCCAGCATTTT. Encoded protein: CASSYRGLSQPQHF.

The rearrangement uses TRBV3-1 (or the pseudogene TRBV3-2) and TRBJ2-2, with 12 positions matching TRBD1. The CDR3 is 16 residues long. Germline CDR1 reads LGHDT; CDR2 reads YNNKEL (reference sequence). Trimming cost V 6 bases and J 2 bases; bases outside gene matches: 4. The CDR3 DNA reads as TGTGCCAGCAGTCCCGGGACAGGGGGCAACACCGGGGAGCTGTTTTTT. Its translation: CASSPGTGGNTGELFF.

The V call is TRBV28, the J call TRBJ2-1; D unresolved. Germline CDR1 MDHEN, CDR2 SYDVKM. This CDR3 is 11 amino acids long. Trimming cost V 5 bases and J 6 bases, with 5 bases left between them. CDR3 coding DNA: TGTGCCAGCAGTGCTCGCAATGAGCAGTTCTTC. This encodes CASSARNEQFF.

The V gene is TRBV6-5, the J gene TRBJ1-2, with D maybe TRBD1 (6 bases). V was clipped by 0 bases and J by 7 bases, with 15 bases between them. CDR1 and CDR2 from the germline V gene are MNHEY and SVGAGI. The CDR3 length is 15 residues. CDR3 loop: CASSYSSVGASGYTF. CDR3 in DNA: TGTGCCAGCAGTTACTCGAGCGTGGGGGCGTCTGGCTACACCTTC.